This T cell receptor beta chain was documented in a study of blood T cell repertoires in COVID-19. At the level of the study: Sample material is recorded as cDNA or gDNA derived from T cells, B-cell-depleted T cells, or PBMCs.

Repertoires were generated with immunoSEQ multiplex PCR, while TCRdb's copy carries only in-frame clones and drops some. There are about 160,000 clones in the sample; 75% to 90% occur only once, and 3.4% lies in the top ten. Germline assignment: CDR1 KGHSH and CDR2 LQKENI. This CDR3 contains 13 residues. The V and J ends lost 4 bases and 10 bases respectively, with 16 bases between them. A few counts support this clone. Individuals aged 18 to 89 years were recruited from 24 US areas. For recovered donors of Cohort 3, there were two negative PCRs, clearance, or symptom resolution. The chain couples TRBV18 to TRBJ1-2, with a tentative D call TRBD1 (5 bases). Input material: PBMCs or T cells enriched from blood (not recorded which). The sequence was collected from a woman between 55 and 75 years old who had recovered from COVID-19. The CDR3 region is CASSLQADLDYTF. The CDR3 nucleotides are TGTGCCAGCTCACTACAGGCGGACCTAGACTACACCTTC. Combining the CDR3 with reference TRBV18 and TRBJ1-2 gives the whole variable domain NAGVMQNPRHLVRRRGQEARLRCSPMKGHSHVYWYRQLPEEGLKFMVYLQKENIIDESGMPKERFSAEFPKEGPSILRIQQVVRGDSAAYFCASSLQADLDYTFGSGTRLTVV.